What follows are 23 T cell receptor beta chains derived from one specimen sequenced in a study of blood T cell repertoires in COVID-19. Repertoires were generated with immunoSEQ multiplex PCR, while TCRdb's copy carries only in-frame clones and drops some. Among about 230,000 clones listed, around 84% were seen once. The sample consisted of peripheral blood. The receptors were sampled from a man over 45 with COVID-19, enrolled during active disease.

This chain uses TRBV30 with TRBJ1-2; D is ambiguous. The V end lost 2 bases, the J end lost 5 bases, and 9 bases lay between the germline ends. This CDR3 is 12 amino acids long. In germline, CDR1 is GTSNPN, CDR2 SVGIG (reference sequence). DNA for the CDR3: TGTGCCTGGAGTAGAGCCCCTTATGGCTACACCTTC. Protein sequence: CAWSRAPYGYTF.

CDR3 sequence reads: CASRQQLLSYNEQFF. CDR3 DNA sequence: TGTGCCAGCAGACAACAGTTACTTAGCTACAATGAGCAGTTCTTC. The chain employs TRBV6-5 and TRBJ2-1; D uncertain. The CDR3 loop spans 15 amino acids. From germline, CDR1 is MNHEY and CDR2 SVGAGI. With 6 bases removed from V and 3 bases from J, the gap between germline ends came to 15 bases.

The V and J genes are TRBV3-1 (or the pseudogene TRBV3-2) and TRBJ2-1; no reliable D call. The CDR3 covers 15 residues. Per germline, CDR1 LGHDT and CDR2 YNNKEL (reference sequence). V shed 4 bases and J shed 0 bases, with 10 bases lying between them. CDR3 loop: CASSLRLISYNEQFF. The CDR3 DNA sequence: TGTGCCAGCAGCCTTCGACTGATCTCCTACAATGAGCAGTTCTTC.

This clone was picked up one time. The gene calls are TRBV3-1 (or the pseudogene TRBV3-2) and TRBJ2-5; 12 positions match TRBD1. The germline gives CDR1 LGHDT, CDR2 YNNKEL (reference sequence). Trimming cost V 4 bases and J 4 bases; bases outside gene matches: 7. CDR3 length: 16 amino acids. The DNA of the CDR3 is TGTGCCAGCAGCCTTGCCGGGACAGGGGGCCTAGAGACCCAGTACTTC. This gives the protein CASSLAGTGGLETQYF.

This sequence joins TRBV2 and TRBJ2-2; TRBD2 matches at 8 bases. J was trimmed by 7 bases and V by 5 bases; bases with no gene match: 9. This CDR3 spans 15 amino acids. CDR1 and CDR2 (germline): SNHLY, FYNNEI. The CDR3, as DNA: TGTGCCAGCAGTCGACTTAGCGGGACCGGCGGGGAGCTGTTTTTT. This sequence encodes CASSRLSGTGGELFF.

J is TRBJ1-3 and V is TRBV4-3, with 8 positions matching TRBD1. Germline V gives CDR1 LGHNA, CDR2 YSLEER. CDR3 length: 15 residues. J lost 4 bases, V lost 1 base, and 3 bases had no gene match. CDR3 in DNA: TGCGCCAGCAGCCAAGCGACAGGGGTCGGAAACACCATATATTTT. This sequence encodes CASSQATGVGNTIYF.

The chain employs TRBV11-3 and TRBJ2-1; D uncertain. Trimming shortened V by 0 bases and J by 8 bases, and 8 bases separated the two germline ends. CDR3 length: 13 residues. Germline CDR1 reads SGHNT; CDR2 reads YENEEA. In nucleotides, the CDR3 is TGTGCCAGCAGCTTAGAGGCGAGCGATGAGCAGTTCTTC. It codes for CASSLEASDEQFF.

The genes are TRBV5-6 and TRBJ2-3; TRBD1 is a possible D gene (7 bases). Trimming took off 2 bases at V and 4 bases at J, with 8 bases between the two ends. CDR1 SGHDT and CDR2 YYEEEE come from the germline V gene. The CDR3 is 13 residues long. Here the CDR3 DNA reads TGTGCCAGCAGCTTCAGGGGGGCAGATACGCAGTATTTT. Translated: CASSFRGADTQYF.

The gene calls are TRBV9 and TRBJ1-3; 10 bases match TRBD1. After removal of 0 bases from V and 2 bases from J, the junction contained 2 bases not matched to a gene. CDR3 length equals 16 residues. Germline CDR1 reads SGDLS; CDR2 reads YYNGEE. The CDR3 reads CASSVAGQGAGNTIYF. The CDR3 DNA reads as TGTGCCAGCAGCGTAGCTGGACAGGGGGCTGGAAACACCATATATTTT.

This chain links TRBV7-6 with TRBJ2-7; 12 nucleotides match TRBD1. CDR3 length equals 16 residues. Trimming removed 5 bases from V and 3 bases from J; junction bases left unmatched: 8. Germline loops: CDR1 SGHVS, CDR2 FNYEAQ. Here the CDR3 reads CASSISGTGGNYEQYF. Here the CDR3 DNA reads TGTGCCAGCAGCATATCCGGGACAGGGGGCAACTACGAGCAGTACTTC.

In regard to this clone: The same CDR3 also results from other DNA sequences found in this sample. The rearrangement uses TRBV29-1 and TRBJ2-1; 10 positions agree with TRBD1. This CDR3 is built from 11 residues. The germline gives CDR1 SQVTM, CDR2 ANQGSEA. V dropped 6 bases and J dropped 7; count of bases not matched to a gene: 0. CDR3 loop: CSVDRGNEQFF. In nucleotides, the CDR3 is TGCAGCGTGGACAGGGGGAATGAGCAGTTCTTC.

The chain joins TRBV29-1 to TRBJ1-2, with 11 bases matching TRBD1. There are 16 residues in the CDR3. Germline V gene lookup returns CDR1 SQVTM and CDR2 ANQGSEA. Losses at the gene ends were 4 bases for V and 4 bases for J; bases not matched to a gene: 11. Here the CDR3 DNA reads TGCAGCGTTGGTGTCGCCGGGACAGGGGGTCGCTATGGCTACACCTTC. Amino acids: CSVGVAGTGGRYGYTF.

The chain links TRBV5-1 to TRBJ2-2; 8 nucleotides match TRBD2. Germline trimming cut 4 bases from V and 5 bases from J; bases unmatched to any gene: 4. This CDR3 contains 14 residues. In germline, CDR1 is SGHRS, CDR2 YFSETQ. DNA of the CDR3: TGCGCCAGCAGCCACGCTAGCGGGACCGGGGAGCTGTTTTTT. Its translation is CASSHASGTGELFF.

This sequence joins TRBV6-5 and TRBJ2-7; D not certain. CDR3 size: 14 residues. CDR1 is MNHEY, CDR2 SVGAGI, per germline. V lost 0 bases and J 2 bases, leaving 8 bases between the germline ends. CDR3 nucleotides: TGTGCCAGCAGTTACTCCGGCGGAACCTACGAGCAGTACTTC. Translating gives CASSYSGGTYEQYF.

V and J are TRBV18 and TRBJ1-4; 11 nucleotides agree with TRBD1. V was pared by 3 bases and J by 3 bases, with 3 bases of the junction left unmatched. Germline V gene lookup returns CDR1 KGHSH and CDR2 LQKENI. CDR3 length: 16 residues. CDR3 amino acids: CASSPPGQGANEKLFF. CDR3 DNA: TGTGCCAGCTCACCCCCGGGACAGGGGGCTAATGAAAAACTGTTTTTT.

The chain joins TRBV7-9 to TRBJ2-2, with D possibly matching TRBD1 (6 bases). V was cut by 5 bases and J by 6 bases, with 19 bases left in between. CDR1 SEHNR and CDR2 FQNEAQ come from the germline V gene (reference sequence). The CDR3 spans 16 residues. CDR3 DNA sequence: TGTGCCAGCAGCCCTCCGGGACACGAAACCCCCGGGGAGCTGTTTTTT. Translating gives CASSPPGHETPGELFF.

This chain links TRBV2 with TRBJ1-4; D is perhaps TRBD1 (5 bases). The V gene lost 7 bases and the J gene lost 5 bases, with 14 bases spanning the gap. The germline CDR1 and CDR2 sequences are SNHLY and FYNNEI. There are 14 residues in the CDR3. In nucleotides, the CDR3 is TGTGCCAGCACCGGGACTCTCGCGAATGAAAAACTGTTTTTT. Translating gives CASTGTLANEKLFF.

CDR3 bases: TGTGCCAGCAGCTTAGGGGACAGGGCCACCGGGGAGCTGTTTTTT. Amino acids: CASSLGDRATGELFF. J is TRBJ2-2 and V is TRBV11-2; 9 positions agree with TRBD1. Trimming at V came to 1 base and at J to 4 bases, leaving 1 base not matched to a gene. The CDR3 runs 15 residues. Per germline, CDR1 SGHAT and CDR2 FQNNGV.

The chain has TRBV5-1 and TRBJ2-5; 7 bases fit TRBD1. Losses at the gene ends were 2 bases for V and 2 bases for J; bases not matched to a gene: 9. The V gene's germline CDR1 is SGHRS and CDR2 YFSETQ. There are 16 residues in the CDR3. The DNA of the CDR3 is TGCGCCAGCAGCTTATCCCGGGACAGAGATCAAGAGACCCAGTACTTC. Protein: CASSLSRDRDQETQYF.

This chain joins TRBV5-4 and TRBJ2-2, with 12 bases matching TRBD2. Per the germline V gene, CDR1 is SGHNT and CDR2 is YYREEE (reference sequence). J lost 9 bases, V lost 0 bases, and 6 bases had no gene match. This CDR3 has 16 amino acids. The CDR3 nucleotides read TGTGCCAGCAGCTTGGCTCCTAGCGGGGGGGCGAGGGAGCTGTTTTTT. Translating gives CASSLAPSGGARELFF.

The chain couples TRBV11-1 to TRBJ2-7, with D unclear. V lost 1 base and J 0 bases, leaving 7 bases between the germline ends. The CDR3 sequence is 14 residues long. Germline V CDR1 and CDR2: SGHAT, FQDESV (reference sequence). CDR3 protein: CASSLEWHSYEQYF. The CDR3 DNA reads TGTGCCAGCAGCTTAGAGTGGCACTCCTACGAGCAGTACTTC.

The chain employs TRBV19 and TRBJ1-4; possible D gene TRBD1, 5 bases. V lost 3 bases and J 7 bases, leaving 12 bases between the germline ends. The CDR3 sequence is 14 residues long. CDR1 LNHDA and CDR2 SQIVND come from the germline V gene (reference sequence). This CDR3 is CASSIGHGSEKLFF. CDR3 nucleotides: TGTGCCAGTAGTATCGGACACGGAAGTGAAAAACTGTTTTTT.

The CDR3 spells CASSLTGWDGYTF. CDR3 DNA sequence: TGTGCCAGCAGCTTAACAGGGTGGGATGGCTACACCTTC. The chain links TRBV7-8 to TRBJ1-2; possibly TRBD1 for D (6 bases). The CDR3 extends over 13 amino acids. Looked up from germline, CDR1 is SGHVS and CDR2 is FQNEAQ. V was trimmed by 2 bases and J by 6 bases, leaving 10 bases between them.